This TCR beta chain was sequenced in a study of cytomegalovirus exposure and HLA in healthy donors. General observations from the study: Across donors, presence/absence analyses took sequencing depth to be roughly uniform. Researchers reported in a later analysis that a missense DCLRE1C variant was tied to TCR beta V- and J-gene trimming. A later analysis reportedly found fewer N-insertions in an Asian-associated ancestry cluster than the approximately 660-donor mean. The dataset shows that most TCR sequences were rare, while some public TCRs occurred in many donors.

The PCR contained 60 Vbeta and 13 Jbeta primers. TCRdb's copy holds only in-frame clones and misses some; the assay was immunoSEQ multiplex PCR. The sample lists 90,000 to 120,000 clones; more than 70% were seen once. A note on this clone: Its antigen is unidentified.

The CDR3 has 12 residues. V lost 6 bases to trimming and J lost 8 bases, with 11 bases between them. CDR1 and CDR2 from the germline V gene are SNHLY and FYNNEI. The receptor's source is a young man in good health and CMV-seronegative. J is TRBJ2-4 and V is TRBV2; TRBD2 is a possible D gene (6 bases). Input material: PBMCs. The CDR3 nucleotides read TGTGCCAGCAGCCTAGGGGAGGACATTCAGTACTTC. Its protein is CASSLGEDIQYF.